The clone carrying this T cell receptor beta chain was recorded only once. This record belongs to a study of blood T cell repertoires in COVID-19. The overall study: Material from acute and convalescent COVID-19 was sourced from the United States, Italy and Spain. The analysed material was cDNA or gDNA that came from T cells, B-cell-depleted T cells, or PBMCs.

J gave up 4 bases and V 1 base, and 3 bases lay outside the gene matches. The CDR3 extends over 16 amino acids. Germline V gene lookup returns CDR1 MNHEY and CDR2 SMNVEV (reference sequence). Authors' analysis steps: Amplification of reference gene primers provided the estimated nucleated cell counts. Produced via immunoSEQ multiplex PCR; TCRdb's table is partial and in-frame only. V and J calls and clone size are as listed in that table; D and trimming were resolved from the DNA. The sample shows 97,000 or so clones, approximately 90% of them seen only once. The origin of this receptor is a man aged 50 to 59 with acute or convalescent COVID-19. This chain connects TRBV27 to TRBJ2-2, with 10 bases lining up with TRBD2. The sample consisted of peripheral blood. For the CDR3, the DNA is TGTGCCAGCAGTTTATACGCTAGCGGGAGCACCGGGGAGCTGTTTTTT. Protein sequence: CASSLYASGSTGELFF.